These T cell receptor beta chains were read from a single sample in a study of blood T cell repertoires in COVID-19. Here immunoSEQ multiplex PCR was the method, and the copy in TCRdb shows in-frame clones only, minus some. The table includes some 180,000 clones, about 80% detected once. Sequencing was performed on peripheral blood. The receptors shown here come from a man in his 70s with active or convalescent COVID-19. CDR3s include the opening cysteine and the closing phenylalanine or tryptophan. Each record gives: clone size, J gene, V gene, D gene, CDR3 protein, CDR3 DNA. A D gene is named only where the DNA matches it firmly. Clone size is shown for a subset of rows, as once, few, many or a class of expanded clone.

-	TRBJ2-3	TRBV10-1	-	CASSESSGSSYTLDTQYF	TGCGCCAGCAGTGAGTCATCGGGATCGAGCTATACTTTAGATACGCAGTATTTT
-	TRBJ2-3	TRBV2	-	CASKGGTADTQYF	TGTGCCAGCAAGGGGGGGACTGCAGATACGCAGTATTTT
-	TRBJ1-2	TRBV6-5	-	CASSHRDTYGYTF	TGTGCCAGCAGTCACCGGGACACCTATGGCTACACCTTC
-	TRBJ1-4	TRBV5-4	-	CASSPGQRNNEKLFF	TGTGCCAGCAGCCCAGGTCAACGGAATAATGAAAAACTGTTTTTT
-	TRBJ1-1	TRBV7-9	-	CASSLDRREAFF	TGTGCCAGCAGCCTGGACAGAAGAGAAGCTTTCTTT
-	TRBJ2-1	TRBV19	TRBD2	CASSNPSGRARYNEQFF	TGTGCCAGTAGTAATCCTAGCGGGAGGGCCCGCTACAATGAGCAGTTCTTC
many	TRBJ1-3	TRBV7-9	TRBD1	CASSLTGTSGNTIYF	TGTGCCAGCAGCTTGACAGGGACCTCTGGAAACACCATATATTTT
-	TRBJ1-6	TRBV28	-	CASRLHDRYNSPLHF	TGTGCCAGCAGACTTCATGACAGGTACAATTCACCCCTCCACTTT
few	TRBJ2-1	TRBV12-3/TRBV12-4	TRBD1	CASRHRDRDEQFF	TGTGCCAGCAGACACCGGGACAGGGACGAGCAGTTCTTC
-	TRBJ2-2	TRBV19	TRBD2	CASRREGQKNGELFF	TGTGCCAGTAGAAGGGAGGGCCAGAAGAACGGGGAGCTGTTTTTT
-	TRBJ1-5	TRBV28	-	CASQAPRGSNQPQHF	TGTGCCAGCCAGGCACCCCGGGGGTCTAATCAGCCCCAGCATTTT
-	TRBJ2-1	TRBV30	TRBD2	CACLAGGLEQFF	TGTGCCTGCTTAGCGGGAGGGCTTGAGCAGTTCTTC
-	TRBJ1-6	TRBV5-4	TRBD1	CASSGTGGSHSPLHF	TGTGCCAGCAGCGGGACAGGGGGCTCACATTCACCCCTCCACTTT
-	TRBJ1-1	TRBV5-1	-	CASSPALRSTEAFF	TGCGCCAGCAGCCCAGCCTTACGGAGCACTGAAGCTTTCTTT
-	TRBJ1-6	TRBV5-1	-	CASSSLRKDAGGDSPLHF	TGCGCCAGCAGCTCCCTCCGCAAAGATGCCGGGGGGGATTCACCCCTCCACTTT
-	TRBJ2-7	TRBV27	TRBD1	CASSLAGTGYEQYF	TGTGCCAGCAGCTTGGCCGGGACAGGCTACGAGCAGTACTTC
-	TRBJ1-6	TRBV18	-	CASSPTGNSYNSPLHF	TGTGCCAGCTCACCGACGGGGAACTCCTATAATTCACCCCTCCACTTT
-	TRBJ2-7	TRBV7-2	-	CASSQTGIGYEQYF	TGTGCCAGCAGTCAAACAGGAATAGGCTACGAGCAGTACTTC
-	TRBJ2-2	TRBV7-3	-	CASKLGGSANTGELFF	TGTGCCAGCAAGTTAGGGGGATCGGCGAACACCGGGGAGCTGTTTTTT
-	TRBJ2-3	TRBV7-9	TRBD1	CASSASGTGASDTQYF	TGTGCCAGCAGCGCCTCCGGGACAGGGGCCTCAGATACGCAGTATTTT
-	TRBJ2-2	TRBV19	-	CASSLREGQTGELFF	TGTGCCAGTAGCCTCCGGGAGGGACAGACCGGGGAGCTGTTTTTT
-	TRBJ2-7	TRBV6-6	TRBD1	CASNRDRRYEQYF	TGTGCCAGCAACCGGGACAGGCGGTACGAGCAGTACTTC
once	TRBJ1-3	TRBV25-1	-	CATSGAGTGNTIYF	TGTGCCACTAGCGGGGCGGGTACTGGCAACACCATATATTTT
-	TRBJ1-5	TRBV28	-	CASRVGGERPQHF	TGTGCCAGCAGAGTGGGGGGGGAAAGGCCCCAGCATTTT
-	TRBJ2-3	TRBV7-8	TRBD1	CASSSQTYRGRSDTQYF	TGTGCCAGCAGCTCGCAAACCTACAGGGGGCGGTCGGATACGCAGTATTTT